The clone carrying this T cell receptor (beta chain) appeared once. The antigen remains undetermined. The sample is drawn from a study of shared clonotypes between healthy human individuals. Across the whole study: Three plates each covered CD4 naive and memory; CD8 naive two, CD8 memory one. General study findings and limits: A handful of donors showed sharing of approximately 5% of naive CD4 clonotypes.

Splitting of CD4+ cells produced CD45RA+ naive and CD45RA-negative memory subsets. Germline-derived CDR1 and CDR2 are MGHRA and YSYEKL. V shed 2 bases and J 4 bases; nucleotides not matched to a gene: 3. The CDR3 is 15 amino acids. Evenly divided among several immunoSEQ plates was the genomic DNA of each subset. TCRdb's copy holds only in-frame clones and misses some; the assay was immunoSEQ multiplex PCR. The data contain 2 million to 2.5 million clones, under 95% of them singletons. Source material: naive CD4+ T cells from PBMCs. Subset denoted: CD45RA+ positively selected. This chain joins TRBV4-1 and TRBJ1-1; 11 nucleotides agree with TRBD1. The receptor's source is a man aged 18 to 30 in good health. Some clones in this sample may be carry-over from other donors' samples. CDR3 region: CASSQMGQGGTEAFF. CDR3 coding DNA: TGCGCCAGCAGCCAAATGGGACAGGGGGGCACTGAAGCTTTCTTT.